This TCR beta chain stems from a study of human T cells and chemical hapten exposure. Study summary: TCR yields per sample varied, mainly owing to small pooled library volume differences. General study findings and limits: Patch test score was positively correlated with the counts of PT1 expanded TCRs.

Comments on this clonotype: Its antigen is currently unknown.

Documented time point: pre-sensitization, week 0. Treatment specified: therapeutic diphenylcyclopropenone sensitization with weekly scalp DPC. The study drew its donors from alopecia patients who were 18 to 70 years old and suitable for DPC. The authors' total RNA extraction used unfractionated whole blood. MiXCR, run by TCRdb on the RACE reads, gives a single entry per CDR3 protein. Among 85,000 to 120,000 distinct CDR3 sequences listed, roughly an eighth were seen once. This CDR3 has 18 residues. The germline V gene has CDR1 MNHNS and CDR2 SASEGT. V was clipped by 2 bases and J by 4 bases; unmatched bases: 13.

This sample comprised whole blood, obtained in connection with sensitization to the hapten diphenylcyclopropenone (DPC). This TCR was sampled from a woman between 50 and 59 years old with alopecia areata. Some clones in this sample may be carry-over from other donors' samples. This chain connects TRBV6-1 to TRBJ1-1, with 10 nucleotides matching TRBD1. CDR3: CASSESGTGVRRATEAFF. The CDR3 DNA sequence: TGTGCCAGCAGTGAAAGTGGGACAGGGGTTCGTAGGGCCACTGAAGCTTTCTTT.